The source of this T cell receptor (beta chain) is a study of cytomegalovirus exposure and HLA in healthy donors (dated by TCRdb to about 2017). Regarding the research as a whole: According to an earlier analysis of 550 to 700 of the donors, roughly 180 million T cells yielded some 120 million unique TCR beta sequences and around 280 Gb of sequence data. To decide whether each TCR beta V gene segment behaved as functional or pseudogenic, an earlier analysis of several hundred of the donors relied on high-throughput TCR beta sequencing. To predict cytomegalovirus infection status, the study brought together high-throughput TCR immunosequencing, statistical association of individual TCRs with disease status, and machine learning. Rather than drawing on any new phenotypic data, the later analysis identified candidate immune exposures from TCR beta sequences and the way those sequences occurred across donors. The study aimed to test whether signatures of past pathogen exposure could be identified by cataloging public T cell receptors. Among about 400 genotyped donors of the cohort, an average of roughly 230,000 unique TCR beta nucleotide sequences was sequenced per donor, of which roughly 17% were non-productive. Both class I and class II loci were covered by HLA typing, at four-digit resolution. Every repertoire in the discovery cohort had been generated on one and the same sequencing platform. Four or five DR-DQ haplotypes were handled as single units for association and clustering because linkage in the cohort was strong. Donor age, sex, ethnicity and CMV serostatus were compiled alongside the repertoire data. Typing coverage differed by locus: A, B, C, DRB1 and DQB1 were typed in about 620-640 donors, DQA1 in about 510, DPA1 in approximately 610, and DPB1 in around 440. Among the 398 genotyped donors, more than 70% belonged to the genetic ancestry cluster associated with self-reported Caucasian donors. An early release that covered 640 HLA-typed donors contained around 300 gigabases of sequencing data and some 87 million unique TCR sequences. A later analysis re-examined previously published TCR beta repertoires from hundreds of donors and added high-resolution HLA genotyping to investigate patterns of TCR occurrence. A later genetic analysis took genome-wide SNP genotypes for about 55% of the roughly 670 donors and used that subset as a discovery cohort. The T cell repertoires of some 700 subjects were profiled by immunosequencing and related to cytomegalovirus serostatus. In addition to the first cohort of 666 subjects, a separate validation cohort of around 110 different subjects was used.

The library was built by means of the immunoSEQ multiplex PCR assay. For the multiplex PCR, a mixture combining 60 forward primers for TCR Vbeta segments and 13 reverse primers for TCR Jbeta segments was used. The CDR3 region of rearranged TCR beta genes was amplified from genomic DNA by a multiplex PCR assay. Amplified TCR beta libraries were sequenced as 87-base-pair reads on the Illumina HiSeq System. Regarding the original processing steps: In a later analysis, roughly 80 million unique TCR beta chains were counted across the roughly 610 repertoires, and approximately 11 million of these chains were shared by at least two donors. To remove PCR and sequencing errors, raw reads were error-corrected and collapsed into unique sequences using a nearest-neighbor algorithm that merged closely related sequences. CDR3 sequences were aligned to IMGT reference sequences to assign V, D and J gene segments. For a sequence to be retained, at least a six-nucleotide match to both a V gene segment and a J gene segment was required. Rearrangements were classified as productive when the CDR3 lacked stop codons and remained in frame with V and J, and all other rearrangements were classified as non-productive. Following IMGT convention, CDR3 was defined as the stretch from the second conserved V-encoded cysteine up to the conserved J-encoded phenylalanine. In an earlier analysis of some 550 of the donors, sequences lacking an unambiguous match to a single V gene segment were excluded. An earlier analysis of fewer than 650 of the donors classified V segments as functional when productive rearrangements were above 56.7% and as segregating when the standard deviation between donors was above 5%. A statistical classification framework was developed to diagnose cytomegalovirus status using the catalog of TCR beta chain sequences. A later analysis assigned V and J genes by comparing TCR nucleotide sequences with IMGT/GENE-DB human TR gene sequences. In a later analysis, CDR3 sequences and most-parsimonious VDJ recombination scenarios were assigned using the TCRdist pipeline. In a later analysis, each TCR beta chain was defined by its CDR3 amino acid sequence together with its V-gene family, and reads without a unique V-gene family were excluded. To address suspected cross-contamination and a sequencing artifact, a later analysis removed 592 highly shared, low-generation-probability nucleotide sequences. A later analysis calculated a clonal expansion index for each public chain from normalized within-repertoire ranks of inferred template counts. Generation probabilities in a later analysis came from a VDJ recombination model fitted to out-of-frame rearrangements, and those results were checked against IGoR. Hypergeometric tests were used in a later analysis to score TCR-TCR, TCR-HLA and TCR-CMV co-occurrence, with a repertoire-size bias correction applied to the TCR pairs. To estimate false discovery rates, a later analysis permuted the HLA or CMV assignments 20 times. In a later analysis, co-occurring TCRs were grouped using DBSCAN, with TCRdist sequence similarity added in when clustering inside HLA-allele-positive subsets. Co-occurrence clustering excluded repertoires with fewer than 30,000 or more than 120,000 public chains, plus five with anomalous nucleotide sharing. TCRdb mirrors the immuneACCESS table, restricted to in-frame sequences. Some clones are absent from its copies; in checked studies, under half trace to an unresolved V gene, and the reason for the others is unknown. V and J calls and clone size are as listed in that table; D and trimming were resolved from the DNA. Across this sample there are more than 95,000 clones, with 50% to 80% seen only once. Of the sample, about 3.5% falls within the top ten clones.

In total, 630 or so healthy bone marrow donors made up the cohort. At the time of sampling, every cohort member was nominally healthy, though immune exposures that went unrecorded were likely present. The donor tested CMV seronegative and was one of the 352 seronegative cohort members. Every donor gave a peripheral blood sample, and the peripheral blood mononuclear cells from that sample were used for TCR beta sequencing. The Qiagen DNeasy Blood Extraction Kit was used to extract genomic DNA from the blood cell samples. General conclusions and limits of the study: In a later analysis, TCR association rates were found to vary across HLA loci, with the most associated TCRs seen for DRB1 alleles and the fewest for HLA-C alleles. The classifier was reported to diagnose cytomegalovirus status with high specificity and sensitivity in both the original and validation cohorts. When HLA alleles, especially DR and DQ, strongly co-occurred, attributing TCR associations to individual alleles was difficult. Most CMV-associated TCR beta chains appeared to be HLA-restricted in a later analysis, and the HLA associations seemed to be driven largely by CMV exposure. V-gene and J-gene trimming of TCR beta chains was associated with a missense DCLRE1C variant in a later genetic analysis, and the association was replicated in an independent cohort. Most TCR sequences were seen in very few donors, while some public TCRs were found in many individuals. In a later analysis, HLA-associated TCR beta chains were found to be more clonally expanded and to have lower generation probabilities than equally common non-associated chains. This cohort had only TCR beta chains sequenced, and the lack of alpha or paired-chain data limited which features could be detected. CMV serostatus was the only immune exposure information available for the cohort. In a later genetic analysis, fewer N-insertions in productive TCRs were reported among donors in an Asian-associated ancestry cluster than the roughly 710-donor mean. HLA typing was unavailable for some donors at each locus, so association tests used only the typed subset. The earlier analysis of 587 of the donors excluded 15 to 20 rarely observed V segments, including chromosome 9 orphons, because counts were too low. A further reported finding was that TCR beta sequences accurately predicted the HLA-A and HLA-B alleles for most subjects in the first cohort. The authors suggested that the approach could potentially be extended to other disease states and immunological phenotypes. Correlated functional status among segregating V segments might be attributable to linkage disequilibrium, but an unknown experimental factor could not be ruled out. A total of fewer than 200 TCR beta chains were listed by the study as associated with cytomegalovirus. Presence/absence analyses assumed roughly uniform sequencing depth across donors, an assumption that may not hold. In a later analysis, several top co-occurrence clusters were reported to appear linked to parvovirus B19, influenza, CMV and Epstein-Barr virus. In a later analysis, some 17,000 TCR beta sequences were associated with specific HLA alleles at a false discovery rate of 0.05. A few of the identified cytomegalovirus-associated TCR beta chains were confirmed in vitro to be specific for cytomegalovirus antigens. Broadly in line with IMGT annotations, most TCR beta V segments showed up in productive rearrangements about 90% or about 30% of the time in an earlier analysis of 587 of the donors. A cluster of highly shared sequence variants was judged likely to represent a technical artifact of the sequencing pipeline. The 87-base-pair reads could not distinguish some IMGT-functional V segments, including TRBV6-2 and TRBV6-3, so those segments were excluded.

A note on this clone: Its recognized antigen is unknown. Base qualities are not recorded, but no much larger clone differs from it by a single base.

Relative to germline, V is 4 bases shorter and J is 3 bases shorter, with 15 bases between their ends. The CDR3 holds 15 amino acids from the cysteine to the phenylalanine. The entry retains the CDR3 DNA only, 45 bases that are in frame from base 1. Via the germline V gene, CDR1 is SQVTM and CDR2 ANQGSEA. The source of this sequence is a man between 60 and 70 years old in good health and CMV-seronegative. The rearrangement combines TRBV29-1 with TRBJ1-4; no D gene can be assigned with confidence. Sample: PBMCs. The bases read TGCAGCGTTGTCCCTTCGGGGATCTCTAATGAAAAACTGTTTTTT. Its amino acids are CSVVPSGISNEKLFF.